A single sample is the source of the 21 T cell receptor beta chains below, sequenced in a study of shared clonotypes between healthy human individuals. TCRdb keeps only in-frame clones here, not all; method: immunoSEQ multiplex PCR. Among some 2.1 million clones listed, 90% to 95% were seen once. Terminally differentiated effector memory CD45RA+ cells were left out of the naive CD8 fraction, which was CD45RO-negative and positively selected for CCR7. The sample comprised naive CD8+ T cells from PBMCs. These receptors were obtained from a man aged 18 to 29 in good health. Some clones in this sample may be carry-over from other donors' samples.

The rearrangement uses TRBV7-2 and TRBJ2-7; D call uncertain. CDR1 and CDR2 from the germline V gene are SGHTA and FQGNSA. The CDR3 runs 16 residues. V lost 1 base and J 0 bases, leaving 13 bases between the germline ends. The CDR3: CASSLVQGPPSYEQYF. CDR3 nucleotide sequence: TGTGCCAGCAGCTTAGTACAAGGGCCTCCCTCCTACGAGCAGTACTTC.

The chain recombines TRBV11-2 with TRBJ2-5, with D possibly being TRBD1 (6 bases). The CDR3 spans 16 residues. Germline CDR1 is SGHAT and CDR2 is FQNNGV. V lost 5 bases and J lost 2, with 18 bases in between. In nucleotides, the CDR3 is TGTGCCAGCAGCGACCGATCCAGGGGATTACAAGAGACCCAGTACTTC. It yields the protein CASSDRSRGLQETQYF.

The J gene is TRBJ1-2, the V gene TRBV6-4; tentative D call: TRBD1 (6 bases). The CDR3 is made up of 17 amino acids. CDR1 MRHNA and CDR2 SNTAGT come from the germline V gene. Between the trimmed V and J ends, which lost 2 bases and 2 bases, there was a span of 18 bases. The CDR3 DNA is TGTGCCAGCAGTGACAAATACAGGGAGGGACCCAACTATGGCTACACCTTC. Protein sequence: CASSDKYREGPNYGYTF.

DNA for the CDR3: TGTGCCAGCAGCTTAAAAGGTGAGCCCCAGCATTTT. Its protein is CASSLKGEPQHF. J is TRBJ1-5 and V is TRBV13, with D uncertain. The germline gives CDR1 PRHDT, CDR2 FYEKMQ (reference sequence). V was clipped by 2 bases and J by 8 bases, with 7 bases between them. The CDR3 has 12 amino acids.

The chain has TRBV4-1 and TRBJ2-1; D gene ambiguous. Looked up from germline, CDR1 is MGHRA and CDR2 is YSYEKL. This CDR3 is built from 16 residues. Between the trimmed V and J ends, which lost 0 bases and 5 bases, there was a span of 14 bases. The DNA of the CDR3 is TGCGCCAGCAGCCAAGACTGGCCCTCGACGGACAATGAGCAGTTCTTC. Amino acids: CASSQDWPSTDNEQFF.

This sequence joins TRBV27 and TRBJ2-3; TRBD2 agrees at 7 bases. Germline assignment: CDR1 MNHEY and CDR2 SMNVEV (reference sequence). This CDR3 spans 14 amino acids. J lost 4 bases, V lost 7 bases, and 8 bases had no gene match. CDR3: CASKVARGADTQYF. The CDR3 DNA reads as TGTGCCAGCAAGGTAGCCCGGGGGGCAGATACGCAGTATTTT.

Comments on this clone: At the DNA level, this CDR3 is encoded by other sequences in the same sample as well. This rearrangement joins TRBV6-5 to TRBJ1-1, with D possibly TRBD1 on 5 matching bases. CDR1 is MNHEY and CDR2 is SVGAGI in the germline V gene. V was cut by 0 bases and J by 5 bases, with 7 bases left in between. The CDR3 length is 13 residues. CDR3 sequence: CASSYSRGTEAFF. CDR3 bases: TGTGCCAGCAGTTACTCGAGGGGTACTGAAGCTTTCTTT.

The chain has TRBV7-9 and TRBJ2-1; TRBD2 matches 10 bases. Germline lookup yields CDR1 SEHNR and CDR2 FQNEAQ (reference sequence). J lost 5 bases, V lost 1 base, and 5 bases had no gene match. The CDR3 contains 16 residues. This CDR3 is CASSLGTSGTHNEQFF. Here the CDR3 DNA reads TGTGCCAGCAGCTTAGGGACTAGCGGAACACACAATGAGCAGTTCTTC.

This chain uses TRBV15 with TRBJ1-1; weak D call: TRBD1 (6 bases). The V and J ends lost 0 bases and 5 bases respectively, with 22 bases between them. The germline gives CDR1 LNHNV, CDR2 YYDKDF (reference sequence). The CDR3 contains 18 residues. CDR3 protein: CATSRDRGITGIGTEAFF. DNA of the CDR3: TGTGCCACCAGCAGAGATCGAGGTATTACAGGGATAGGGACTGAAGCTTTCTTT.

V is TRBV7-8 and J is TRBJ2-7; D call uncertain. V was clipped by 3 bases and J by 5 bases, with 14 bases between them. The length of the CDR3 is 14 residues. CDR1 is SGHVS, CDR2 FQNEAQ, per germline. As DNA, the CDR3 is TGTGCCAGCAGCTTTTTCTACGGGCCGAACGAGCAGTACTTC. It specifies CASSFFYGPNEQYF.

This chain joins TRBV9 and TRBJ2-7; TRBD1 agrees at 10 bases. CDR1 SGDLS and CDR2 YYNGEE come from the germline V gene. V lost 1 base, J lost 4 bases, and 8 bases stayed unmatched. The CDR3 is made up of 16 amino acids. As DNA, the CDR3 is TGTGCCAGCAGCGTATTTCCGGGACAGGGGACGTACGAGCAGTACTTC. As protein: CASSVFPGQGTYEQYF.

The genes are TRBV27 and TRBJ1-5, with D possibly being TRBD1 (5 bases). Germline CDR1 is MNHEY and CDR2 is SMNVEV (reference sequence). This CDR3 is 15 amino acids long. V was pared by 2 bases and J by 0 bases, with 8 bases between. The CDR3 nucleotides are TGTGCCAGCAGTTTAATACAGGATAGCAATCAGCCCCAGCATTTT. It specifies CASSLIQDSNQPQHF.

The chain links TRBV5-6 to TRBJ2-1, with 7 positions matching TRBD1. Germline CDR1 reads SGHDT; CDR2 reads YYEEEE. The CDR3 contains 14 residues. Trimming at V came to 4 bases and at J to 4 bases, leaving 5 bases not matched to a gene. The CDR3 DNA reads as TGTGCCAGCAGCGTTGGACAGGTATACAATGAGCAGTTCTTC. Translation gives CASSVGQVYNEQFF.

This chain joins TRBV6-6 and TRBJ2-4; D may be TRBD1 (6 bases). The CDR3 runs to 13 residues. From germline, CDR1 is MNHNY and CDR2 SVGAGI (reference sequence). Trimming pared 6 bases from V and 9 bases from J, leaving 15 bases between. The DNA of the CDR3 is TGTGCCAGCAGGACACGACAGGATTTCATTCAGTACTTC. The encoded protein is CASRTRQDFIQYF.

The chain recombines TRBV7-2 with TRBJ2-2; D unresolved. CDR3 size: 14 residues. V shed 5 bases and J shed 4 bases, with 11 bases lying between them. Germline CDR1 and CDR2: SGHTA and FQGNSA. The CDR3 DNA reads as TGTGCCAGCAGCGGACCTTGGGTCACCGGGGAGCTGTTTTTT. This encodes CASSGPWVTGELFF.

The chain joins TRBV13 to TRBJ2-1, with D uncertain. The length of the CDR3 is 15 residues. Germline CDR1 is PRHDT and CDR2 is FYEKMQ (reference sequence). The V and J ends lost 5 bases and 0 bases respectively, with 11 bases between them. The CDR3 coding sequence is TGTGCCAGCAGCCCGGGCCTAAGCTCCTACAATGAGCAGTTCTTC. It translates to CASSPGLSSYNEQFF. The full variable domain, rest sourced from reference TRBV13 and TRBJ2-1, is AAGVIQSPRHLIKEKRETATLKCYPIPRHDTVYWYQQGPGQDPQFLISFYEKMQSDKGSIPDRFSAQQFSDYHSELNMSSLELGDSALYFCASSPGLSSYNEQFFGPGTRLTVL.

The CDR3 coding sequence is TGTGCCAGCAGCTCAGGACGTGGCAGGGGGCAGCTGGACACTGAAGCTTTCTTT. It encodes CASSSGRGRGQLDTEAFF. This chain uses TRBV9 with TRBJ1-1, with 8 positions matching TRBD1. The CDR3 covers 18 residues. V lost 4 bases to trimming and J lost 3 bases; unmatched junction nucleotides: 17. CDR1 is SGDLS and CDR2 is YYNGEE in the germline V gene.

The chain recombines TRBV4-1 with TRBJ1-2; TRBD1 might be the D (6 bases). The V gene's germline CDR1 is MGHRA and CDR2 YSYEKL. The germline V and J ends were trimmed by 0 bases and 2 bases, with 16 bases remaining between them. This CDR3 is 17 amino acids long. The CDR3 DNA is TGCGCCAGCAGCCAAGAAACAGGGAGGGGGATAAACTATGGCTACACCTTC. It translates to CASSQETGRGINYGYTF.

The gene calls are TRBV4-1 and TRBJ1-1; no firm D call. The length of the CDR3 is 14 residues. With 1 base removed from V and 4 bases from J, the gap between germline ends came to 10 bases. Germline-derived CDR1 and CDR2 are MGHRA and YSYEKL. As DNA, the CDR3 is TGCGCCAGCAGCCAAGTTTGGGAAGGCACTGAAGCTTTCTTT. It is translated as CASSQVWEGTEAFF.

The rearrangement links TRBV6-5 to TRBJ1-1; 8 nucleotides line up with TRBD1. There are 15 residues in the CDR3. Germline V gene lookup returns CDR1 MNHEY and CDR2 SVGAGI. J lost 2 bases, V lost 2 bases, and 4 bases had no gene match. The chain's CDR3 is CASSYMTGANTEAFF. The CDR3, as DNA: TGTGCCAGCAGTTACATGACAGGGGCTAACACTGAAGCTTTCTTT.

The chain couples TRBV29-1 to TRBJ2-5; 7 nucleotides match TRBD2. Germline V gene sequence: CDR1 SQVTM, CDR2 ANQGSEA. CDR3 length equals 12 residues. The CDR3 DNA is TGCAGTGGAAGGGAGGGTAAAGAGACCCAGTACTTC. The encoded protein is CSGREGKETQYF.